This TCR beta chain was obtained from a study of T cell responses to AZD1222 COVID-19 vaccine. Sequenced by immunoSEQ multiplex PCR; TCRdb stores in-frame clones only, minus some. The table has tens of thousands of clones, around four fifths seen once. Study conclusions and caveats: With dominance at 160-218 and 743-854, vaccine-associated CD4 TCRs spanned spike.

V shed 5 bases and J shed 1 base, with 4 bases lying between them. CDR3 length: 12 residues. Points on this clone: The antigen is unknown.

The chain carries TRBV12-3 or TRBV12-4 and TRBJ2-3; D gene unclear. The material was peripheral blood, obtained 28 days after the second dose of the MenACWY control vaccine. This TCR was sampled from an adult who received the MenACWY meningococcal vaccine as a control. CDR3 in amino acids: CASSQGTDTQYF. The DNA of the CDR3 is TGTGCCAGCAGTCAGGGCACAGATACGCAGTATTTT.